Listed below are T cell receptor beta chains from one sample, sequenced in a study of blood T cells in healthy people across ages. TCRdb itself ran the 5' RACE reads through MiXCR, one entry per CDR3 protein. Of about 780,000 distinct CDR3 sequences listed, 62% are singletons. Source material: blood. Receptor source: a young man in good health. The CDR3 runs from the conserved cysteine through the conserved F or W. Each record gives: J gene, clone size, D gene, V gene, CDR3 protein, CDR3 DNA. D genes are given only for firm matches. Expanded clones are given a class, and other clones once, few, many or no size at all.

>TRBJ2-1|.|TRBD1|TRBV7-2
CASSPWSGRGNEQFF
TGTGCCAGCAGCCCCTGGTCGGGCAGGGGGAATGAGCAGTTCTTC
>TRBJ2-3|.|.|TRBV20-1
CSASPLASQSDTQYF
TGCAGTGCTAGCCCACTAGCCAGTCAGTCAGATACGCAGTATTTT
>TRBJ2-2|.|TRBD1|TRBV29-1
CSVLGQGRTGELFF
TGCAGCGTGTTGGGACAGGGGAGGACCGGGGAGCTGTTTTTT
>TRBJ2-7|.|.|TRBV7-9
CASSVGINEQYF
TGTGCCAGCAGCGTCGGGATCAATGAGCAGTACTTC
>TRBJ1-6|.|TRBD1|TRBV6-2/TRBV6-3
CASRTNRGRFNSPLHF
TGTGCCAGCAGAACAAACAGGGGGCGCTTTAATTCACCCCTCCACTTT
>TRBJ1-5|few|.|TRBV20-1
CSARRQEHSNQPQHF
TGCAGTGCTAGGCGGCAGGAACATAGCAATCAGCCCCAGCATTTT
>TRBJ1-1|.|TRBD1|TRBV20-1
CSARDRDRGNTEAFF
TGCAGTGCTAGAGATCGGGACAGGGGGAACACTGAAGCTTTCTTT
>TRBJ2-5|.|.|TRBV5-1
CASSLGPGVNKETQYF
TGCGCCAGCAGCTTGGGTCCAGGGGTCAACAAAGAGACCCAGTACTTC
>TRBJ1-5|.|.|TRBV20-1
CSARITLLGQPQHF
TGCAGTGCTAGAATAACCCTGCTAGGTCAGCCCCAGCATTTT
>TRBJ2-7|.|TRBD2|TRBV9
CASSQHSSGYEQYF
TGTGCCAGCAGTCAACATTCTAGCGGGTACGAGCAGTACTTC
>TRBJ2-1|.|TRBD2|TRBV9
CASSVGSGGYPEQFF
TGTGCCAGCAGCGTAGGGTCGGGAGGGTATCCTGAGCAGTTCTTC
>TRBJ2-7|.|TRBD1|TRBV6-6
CASSYNRQGTYEQYF
TGTGCCAGCAGCTACAACCGACAGGGAACCTACGAGCAGTACTTC
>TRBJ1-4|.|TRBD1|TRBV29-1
CSVGGTGATNEKLFF
TGCAGCGTCGGCGGGACAGGAGCAACTAATGAAAAACTGTTTTTT
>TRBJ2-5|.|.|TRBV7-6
CASSLKGDRVWETQYF
TGTGCCAGCAGCTTAAAGGGAGATCGGGTTTGGGAGACCCAGTACTTC
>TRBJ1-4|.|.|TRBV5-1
CASSFTGTGEKLFF
TGCGCCAGCAGCTTTACCGGGACCGGCGAAAAACTGTTTTTT
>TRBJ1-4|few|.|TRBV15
CATSRVGAGTVRNEKLFF
TGTGCCACCAGCAGAGTTGGGGCCGGGACCGTCCGTAATGAAAAACTGTTTTTT
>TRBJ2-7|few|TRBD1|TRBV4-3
CASSQGQGNNEQYF
TGCGCCAGCAGCCAGGGACAGGGAAATAACGAGCAGTACTTC
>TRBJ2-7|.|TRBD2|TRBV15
CATSRSGAHEQYF
TGTGCCACCAGCAGGAGCGGGGCCCACGAGCAGTACTTC
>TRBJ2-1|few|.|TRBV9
CASSLLPYNEQFF
TGTGCCAGCAGTCTTCTGCCCTACAATGAGCAGTTCTTC
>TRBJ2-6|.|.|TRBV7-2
CASSRNRDVRGANVLTF
TGTGCCAGCAGCCGTAACAGGGATGTGAGAGGGGCCAACGTCCTGACTTTC
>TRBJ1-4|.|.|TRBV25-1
CASSGVGVSGKLFF
TGTGCCAGCAGTGGGGTAGGGGTTAGTGGAAAACTGTTTTTT
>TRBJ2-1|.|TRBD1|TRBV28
CASRIGQGAHEQFF
TGTGCCAGCAGAATCGGCCAGGGGGCTCATGAGCAGTTCTTC
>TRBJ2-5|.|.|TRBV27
CASSSPQSPLLKYF
TGTGCCAGCAGTTCTCCCCAGAGCCCCCTGTTGAAGTACTTC
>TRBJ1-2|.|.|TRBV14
CASSQDFVRDGYTF
TGTGCCAGCAGCCAAGATTTTGTGCGGGATGGCTACACCTTC
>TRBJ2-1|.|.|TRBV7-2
CASSTGHLLEQFF
TGTGCCAGCAGCACGGGCCATCTCTTGGAGCAGTTCTTC
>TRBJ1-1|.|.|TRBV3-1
CASSQDVQPTNTEAFF
TGTGCCAGCAGCCAAGATGTGCAGCCCACGAACACTGAAGCTTTCTTT
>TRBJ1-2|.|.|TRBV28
CASSRRGWDNYGYTF
TGTGCCAGCAGTCGAAGGGGCTGGGACAACTATGGCTACACCTTC
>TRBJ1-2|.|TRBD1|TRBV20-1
CSAAPGTGVGGYTF
TGCAGTGCAGCCCCCGGGACAGGGGTAGGTGGCTACACCTTC
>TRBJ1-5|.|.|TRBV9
CASSEGPGGNQPQHF
TGTGCCAGCAGCGAGGGACCGGGGGGCAATCAGCCCCAGCATTTT
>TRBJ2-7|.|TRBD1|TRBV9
CASSGNPRDRGLGEQYF
TGTGCCAGCAGCGGAAACCCCCGGGACAGGGGACTGGGCGAGCAGTACTTC
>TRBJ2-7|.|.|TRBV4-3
CASSQATGDALEQYF
TGCGCCAGCAGCCAAGCGACGGGGGACGCACTCGAGCAGTACTTC
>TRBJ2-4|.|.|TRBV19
CASSQTGRENIQYF
TGTGCCAGTAGTCAGACAGGCAGAGAAAACATTCAGTACTTC
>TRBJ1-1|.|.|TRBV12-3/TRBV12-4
CASTSGWGTEAFF
TGTGCCAGCACTTCAGGGTGGGGCACTGAAGCTTTCTTT
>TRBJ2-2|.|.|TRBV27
CASSLSGGRYTGELFF
TGTGCCAGCAGTTTATCGGGGGGGCGGTACACCGGGGAGCTGTTTTTT
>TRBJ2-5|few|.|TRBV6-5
CASGGGVETQYF
TGTGCCAGCGGGGGCGGAGTAGAGACCCAGTACTTC
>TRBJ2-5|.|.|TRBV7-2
CASSPWGRETQYF
TGTGCCAGCAGCCCGTGGGGCCGGGAGACCCAGTACTTC
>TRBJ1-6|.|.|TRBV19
CASSNQKTPLHF
TGTGCCAGTAGTAACCAGAAAACACCCCTCCACTTT
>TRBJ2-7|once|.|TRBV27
CASSLAFGPYEQYF
TGTGCCAGCAGTTTGGCCTTTGGTCCCTACGAGCAGTACTTC
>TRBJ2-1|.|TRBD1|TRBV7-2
CASSRTGATTNEQFF
TGTGCCAGCAGCAGGACAGGGGCCACAACCAATGAGCAGTTCTTC
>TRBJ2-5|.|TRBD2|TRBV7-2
CASSLVGSGGQETQYF
TGTGCCAGCAGCTTAGTGGGTAGCGGGGGCCAAGAGACCCAGTACTTC
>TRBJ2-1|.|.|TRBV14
CASSQGLDREQFF
TGTGCCAGCAGCCAAGGTCTGGACAGAGAGCAGTTCTTC
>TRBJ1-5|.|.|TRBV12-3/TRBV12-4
CASTLEGNNQPQHF
TGTGCCAGCACCTTGGAGGGGAACAATCAGCCCCAGCATTTT
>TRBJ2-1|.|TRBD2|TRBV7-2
CASSFTLAGGLNNEQFF
TGTGCCAGCAGCTTTACCCTAGCGGGGGGGTTAAACAATGAGCAGTTCTTC
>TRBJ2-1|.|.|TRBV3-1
CASSHFSTGRDNEQFF
TGTGCCAGCAGCCATTTTAGCACCGGACGGGACAATGAGCAGTTCTTC
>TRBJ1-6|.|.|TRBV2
CASSGEQQTSPLHF
TGTGCCAGCAGTGGAGAACAGCAAACGTCACCCCTCCACTTT
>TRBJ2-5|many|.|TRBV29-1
CSPGARVGETQYF
TGCAGCCCTGGGGCCAGGGTAGGAGAGACCCAGTACTTC